One and the same sample provided the 11 T cell receptor beta chains below, sequenced in a study of cytomegalovirus exposure and HLA in healthy donors. PCR used 60 Vbeta primers and 13 Jbeta primers. The assay was immunoSEQ multiplex PCR, and TCRdb's table has in-frame clones only and misses some. The sample lists tens of thousands of clones, less than 85% occurring once. Sequences were obtained from PBMCs. The receptors shown here come from an older woman in good health and CMV-seropositive.

This chain uses TRBV4-1 with TRBJ1-4; TRBD1 agrees at 7 bases. Germline loops: CDR1 MGHRA, CDR2 YSYEKL. The V gene end was trimmed by 1 base and the J gene end by 3 bases; junction bases not matched to a gene: 11. This CDR3 is built from 18 residues. CDR3 in amino acids: CASSQGTGTGQPNEKLFF. CDR3 nucleotides: TGCGCCAGCAGCCAAGGGACCGGGACGGGACAGCCTAATGAAAAACTGTTTTTT.

The genes are TRBV10-3 and TRBJ1-1; D gene unclear. Germline V gene data show CDR1 as ENHRY and CDR2 as SYGVKD. The length of the CDR3 is 13 residues. With 7 bases removed from V and 7 bases from J, the gap between germline ends came to 16 bases. CDR3 DNA sequence: TGTGCCATCACTACCACACCGGGAGTTGAAGCTTTCTTT. Translated: CAITTTPGVEAFF.

This chain joins TRBV10-3 and TRBJ2-6; D is unresolved. V was clipped by 4 bases and J by 0 bases, with 4 bases between them. Germline CDR1 reads ENHRY; CDR2 reads SYGVKD. CDR3 length: 14 residues. The CDR3 is CAISGHSGANVLTF. The CDR3 DNA is TGTGCCATCAGTGGGCACTCTGGGGCCAACGTCCTGACTTTC.

The chain employs TRBV6-5 and TRBJ2-1; no reliable D call. From germline, CDR1 is MNHEY and CDR2 SVGAGI. CDR3 size: 13 residues. Between the trimmed V and J ends, which lost 5 bases and 1 base, there was a span of 6 bases. The CDR3 sequence: CASSPGSYNEQFF. As DNA, the CDR3 is TGTGCCAGCAGTCCAGGATCCTACAATGAGCAGTTCTTC.

The chain is built from TRBV11-2 and TRBJ2-5; 12 positions agree with TRBD2. The V gene's germline CDR1 is SGHAT and CDR2 FQNNGV. The J segment lost 4 bases and the V segment lost 6 bases, leaving 3 bases of the junction unmatched. This CDR3 contains 14 residues. The CDR3 spells CASRPGLAGETQYF. CDR3 nucleotides: TGTGCCAGCAGGCCGGGACTAGCGGGAGAGACCCAGTACTTC.

The chain uses TRBV27 and TRBJ2-2, with no clear D. The germline V and J ends were trimmed by 3 bases and 2 bases, with 7 bases remaining between them. The CDR3 extends over 14 amino acids. Germline lookup yields CDR1 MNHEY and CDR2 SMNVEV (reference sequence). The CDR3 DNA follows: TGTGCCAGCAGTTTTTACTTCAACACCGGGGAGCTGTTTTTT. Its protein product is CASSFYFNTGELFF.

The chain uses TRBV6-5 and TRBJ1-5, with 7 positions matching TRBD1. The CDR3 spans 14 residues. The V and J ends lost 2 bases and 7 bases, in that order; junction bases with no gene match: 5. Germline V gene data show CDR1 as MNHEY and CDR2 as SVGAGI. The CDR3 loop reads CASSYPLDRQPQHF. CDR3 DNA sequence: TGTGCCAGCAGTTACCCTCTGGACAGGCAGCCCCAGCATTTT.

The chain has TRBV6-5 and TRBJ2-7; possibly TRBD2 for D (5 bases). The germline CDR1 and CDR2 sequences are MNHEY and SVGAGI. This CDR3 is built from 14 residues. Deletions cut 6 bases from V and 4 bases from J, with 16 bases between. The CDR3 DNA reads TGTGCCAGCAGACCCCAATACGGGAATTACGAGCAGTACTTC. Protein product: CASRPQYGNYEQYF.

The rearrangement joins TRBV5-1 to TRBJ1-1, with D possibly TRBD1 on 6 matching bases. Germline assignment: CDR1 SGHRS and CDR2 YFSETQ. CDR3 length equals 14 residues. Trimming left V 3 bases short and J 1 base short, with 10 bases between. CDR3 region: CASSWGTSNTEAFF. In DNA form, the CDR3 reads TGCGCCAGCAGCTGGGGGACATCGAACACTGAAGCTTTCTTT.

This chain links TRBV7-2 with TRBJ2-3, with D maybe TRBD2 (5 bases). This CDR3 spans 15 amino acids. Between the trimmed V and J ends, which lost 1 base and 5 bases, there was a span of 13 bases. Germline CDR1 SGHTA, CDR2 FQGNSA. CDR3 DNA sequence: TGTGCCAGCAGCTTAGGGTCGGGGTGGGTAGATACGCAGTATTTT. Translation gives CASSLGSGWVDTQYF.

This chain uses TRBV2 with TRBJ1-5; weak D call: TRBD1 (6 bases). There are 13 residues in the CDR3. Germline CDR1 SNHLY, CDR2 FYNNEI. The V end lost 8 bases, the J end lost 5 bases, and 13 bases lay between the germline ends. This CDR3 is CASGGYGDQPQHF. CDR3 in DNA: TGTGCCAGCGGGGGCTACGGAGATCAGCCCCAGCATTTT.